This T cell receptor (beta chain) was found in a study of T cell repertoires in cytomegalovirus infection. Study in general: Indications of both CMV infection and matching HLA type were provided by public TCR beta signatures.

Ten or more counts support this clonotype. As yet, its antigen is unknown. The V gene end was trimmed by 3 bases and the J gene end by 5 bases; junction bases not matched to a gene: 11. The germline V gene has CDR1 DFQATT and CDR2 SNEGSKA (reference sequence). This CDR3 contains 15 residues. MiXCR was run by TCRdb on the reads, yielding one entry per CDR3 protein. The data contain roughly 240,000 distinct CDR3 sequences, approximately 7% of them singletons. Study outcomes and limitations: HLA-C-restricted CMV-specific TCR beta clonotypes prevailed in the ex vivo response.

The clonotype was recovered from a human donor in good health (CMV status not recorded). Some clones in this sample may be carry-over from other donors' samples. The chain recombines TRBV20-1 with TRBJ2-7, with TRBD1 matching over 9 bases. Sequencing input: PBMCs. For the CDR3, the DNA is TGCAGTGCTAGTCGCCCCCGGGACAGGGTAGACGAGCAGTACTTC. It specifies CSASRPRDRVDEQYF.